This T cell receptor (beta chain) came from a study of cytomegalovirus exposure and HLA in healthy donors. General study results and limits: Likely technical artifact: a cluster of highly shared sequence variants. According to reports, the classifier identified cytomegalovirus status with high specificity and sensitivity.

Points on this clone: Its target is not known.

Nominally healthy donors provided the samples, though records likely missed some immune exposures. This CDR3 spans 16 amino acids. Germline-derived CDR1 and CDR2 are LNHNV and YYDKDF (reference sequence). V trimming: 5 bases; J trimming: 7 bases; junction bases outside the gene matches: 12. The PCR used 60 Vbeta and 13 Jbeta primers. In the authors' workflow: In a later analysis, some 80 million unique TCR beta chains included roughly 11 million shared by two or more donors. Data came from immunoSEQ multiplex PCR; TCRdb stores just in-frame clones and leaves some out. V and J calls and clone size are as listed in that table; D and trimming were resolved from the DNA. The sample contains a few hundred thousand clones, about 77% of which appear only once.

J is TRBJ2-1 and V is TRBV15, with TRBD2 matching 9 bases. This sequence originates from a woman aged 25 to 39 in good health and CMV-seronegative. The sequencing sample was made of PBMCs. CDR3: CATSVSYGAGGNEQFF. The CDR3 DNA reads TGTGCCACCAGCGTAAGCTATGGGGCGGGGGGGAATGAGCAGTTCTTC.